Listed here are 2 T cell receptor beta chains from one sample, sequenced in a study of control samples from healthy donors and cancer patients. Sequencing was performed with immunoSEQ multiplex PCR; in TCRdb, only in-frame clones are kept and a portion is missing. Found here are 130,000 or so clones, around nine tenths of them singletons; the top ten hold about 3.2%. The sequencing input was blood. The receptor set was obtained from a man aged 50-60 years in good health.

The V and J genes are TRBV19 and TRBJ2-1; D gene unclear. V was cut by 3 bases and J by 5 bases, with 20 bases left in between. The CDR3 runs to 17 residues. The germline CDR1 and CDR2 sequences are LNHDA and SQIVND (reference sequence). The CDR3: CASSIWAVPETDNEQFF. The CDR3 nucleotides are TGTGCCAGTAGTATTTGGGCAGTTCCGGAAACGGACAATGAGCAGTTCTTC.

The DNA for the CDR3 is TGTGCCAGCAACACTGACGGACAGGGGCGTGAAGATACGCAGTATTTT. Translation: CASNTDGQGREDTQYF. The V and J genes are TRBV3-1 (or the pseudogene TRBV3-2) and TRBJ2-3; TRBD1 matches 9 bases. Germline V gives CDR1 LGHDT, CDR2 YNNKEL (reference sequence). V shed 7 bases, J shed 5 bases, and the junction held 13 bases outside the gene matches. The CDR3 loop spans 16 amino acids.